This T cell receptor (beta chain) was captured in a study of blood T cell repertoires in COVID-19. Participant reports of clinical history set cohort assignment. The germline CDR1 and CDR2 sequences are SNHLY and FYNNEI. This CDR3 contains 17 residues. Trimming left V 3 bases short and J 4 bases short, with 21 bases between. Under the authors' procedure: How many nucleated cells were present was estimated from reference gene primer amplification. The assay was immunoSEQ multiplex PCR, and TCRdb's table has in-frame clones only and misses some. V, J and clone size are those of that table, while D and trimming were read from the DNA. The sample records 200,000 or so clones, about nine tenths being singletons. This clone appeared a few times.

The source of this sequence is a woman aged 40 to 50 with acute COVID-19. The V call is TRBV2, the J call TRBJ1-1; the D gene is possibly TRBD1 (5 bases). Input material: PBMCs or T cells enriched from blood (not recorded which). The CDR3 loop reads CASSDEFLLGGGTEAFF. The CDR3 DNA sequence: TGTGCCAGCAGTGATGAGTTTTTATTGGGGGGAGGCACTGAAGCTTTCTTT.